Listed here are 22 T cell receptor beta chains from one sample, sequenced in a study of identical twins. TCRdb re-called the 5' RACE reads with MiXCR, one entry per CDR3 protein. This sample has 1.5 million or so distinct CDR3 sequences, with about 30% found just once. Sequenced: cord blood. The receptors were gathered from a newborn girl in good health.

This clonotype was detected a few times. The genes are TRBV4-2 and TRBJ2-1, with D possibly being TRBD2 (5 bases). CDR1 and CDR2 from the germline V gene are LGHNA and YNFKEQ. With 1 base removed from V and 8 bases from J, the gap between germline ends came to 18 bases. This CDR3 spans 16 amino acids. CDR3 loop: CASSQVGRTLSHEQFF. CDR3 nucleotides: TGTGCCAGCAGCCAAGTAGGCCGGACTTTATCCCATGAGCAGTTCTTC.

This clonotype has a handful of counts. CDR3 residues: CASSFSGTGIDEQYF. DNA of the CDR3: TGTGCCAGCAGCTTTTCCGGGACAGGGATCGACGAGCAGTACTTC. The chain is built from TRBV6-1 and TRBJ2-7; 9 nucleotides match TRBD1. Germline V lookup: CDR1 MNHNS, CDR2 SASEGT. V dropped 6 bases and J dropped 5; count of bases not matched to a gene: 11. The CDR3 has 15 residues.

As DNA, the CDR3 is TGTGCCACCAGGGGCCAGACAGTTCAAGAGACCCAGTACTTC. Translated, it gives CATRGQTVQETQYF. This sequence joins TRBV25-1 and TRBJ2-5; D is possibly TRBD1 (6 bases). The CDR3 sequence is 14 residues long. Germline CDR1 is MGHDK and CDR2 is SYGVNS. V dropped 10 bases and J dropped 2 bases, with 17 bases sitting between them.

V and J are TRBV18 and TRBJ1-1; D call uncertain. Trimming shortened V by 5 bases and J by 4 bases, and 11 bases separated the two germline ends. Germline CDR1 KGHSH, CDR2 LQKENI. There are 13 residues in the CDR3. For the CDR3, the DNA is TGTGCCAGCTCAGTTGATGTTAGCACTGAAGCTTTCTTT. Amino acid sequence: CASSVDVSTEAFF.

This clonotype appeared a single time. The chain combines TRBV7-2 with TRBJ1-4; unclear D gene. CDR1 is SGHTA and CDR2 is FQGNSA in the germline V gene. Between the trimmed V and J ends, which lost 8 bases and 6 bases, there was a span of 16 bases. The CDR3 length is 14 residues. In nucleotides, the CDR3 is TGTGCCAGCGGCCTCTGGCCGGCTGATGAAAAACTGTTTTTT. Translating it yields CASGLWPADEKLFF.

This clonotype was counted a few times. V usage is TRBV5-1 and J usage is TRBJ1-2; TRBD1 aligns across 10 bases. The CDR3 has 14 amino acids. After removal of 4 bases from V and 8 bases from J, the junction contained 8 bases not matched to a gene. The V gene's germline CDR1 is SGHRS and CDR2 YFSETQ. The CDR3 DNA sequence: TGCGCCAGCAGCGCCGACAGGGGGCATGAAGGCTACACCTTC. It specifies CASSADRGHEGYTF. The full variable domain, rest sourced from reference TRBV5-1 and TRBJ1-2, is KAGVTQTPRYLIKTRGQQVTLSCSPISGHRSVSWYQQTPGQGLQFLFEYFSETQRNKGNFPGRFSGRQFSNSRSEMNVSTLELGDSALYLCASSADRGHEGYTFGSGTRLTVV.

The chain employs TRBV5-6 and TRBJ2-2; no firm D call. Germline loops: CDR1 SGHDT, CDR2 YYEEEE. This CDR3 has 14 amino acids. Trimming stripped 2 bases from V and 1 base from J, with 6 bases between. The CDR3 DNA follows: TGTGCCAGCAGCTTCTCACTGAACACCGGGGAGCTGTTTTTT. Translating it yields CASSFSLNTGELFF.

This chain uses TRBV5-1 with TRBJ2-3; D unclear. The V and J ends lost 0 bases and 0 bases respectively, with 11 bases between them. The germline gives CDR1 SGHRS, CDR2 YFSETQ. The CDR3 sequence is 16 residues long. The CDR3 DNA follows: TGCGCCAGCAGCTTGGTGGGGTACACTAGCACAGATACGCAGTATTTT. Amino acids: CASSLVGYTSTDTQYF. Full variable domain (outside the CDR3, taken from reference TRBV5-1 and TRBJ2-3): KAGVTQTPRYLIKTRGQQVTLSCSPISGHRSVSWYQQTPGQGLQFLFEYFSETQRNKGNFPGRFSGRQFSNSRSEMNVSTLELGDSALYLCASSLVGYTSTDTQYFGPGTRLTVL.

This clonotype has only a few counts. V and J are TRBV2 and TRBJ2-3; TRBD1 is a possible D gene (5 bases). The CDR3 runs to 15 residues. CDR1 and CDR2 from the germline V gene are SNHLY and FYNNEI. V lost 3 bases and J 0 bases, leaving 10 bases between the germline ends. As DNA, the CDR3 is TGTGCCAGCAGTGAGGGGCGGTCTAGCACAGATACGCAGTATTTT. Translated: CASSEGRSSTDTQYF.

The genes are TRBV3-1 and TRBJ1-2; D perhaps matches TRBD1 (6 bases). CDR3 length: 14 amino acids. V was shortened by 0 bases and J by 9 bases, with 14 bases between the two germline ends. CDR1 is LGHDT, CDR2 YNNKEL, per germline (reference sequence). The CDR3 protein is CASSQDGLQGRYTF. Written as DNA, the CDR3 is TGTGCCAGCAGCCAAGATGGGCTACAGGGTCGCTACACCTTC.

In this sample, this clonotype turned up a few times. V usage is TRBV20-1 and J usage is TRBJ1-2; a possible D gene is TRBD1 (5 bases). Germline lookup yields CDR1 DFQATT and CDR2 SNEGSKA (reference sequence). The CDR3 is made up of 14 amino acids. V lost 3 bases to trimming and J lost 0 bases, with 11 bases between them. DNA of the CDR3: TGCAGTGCTAGTGGGGCCAGAGCTAACTATGGCTACACCTTC. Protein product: CSASGARANYGYTF.

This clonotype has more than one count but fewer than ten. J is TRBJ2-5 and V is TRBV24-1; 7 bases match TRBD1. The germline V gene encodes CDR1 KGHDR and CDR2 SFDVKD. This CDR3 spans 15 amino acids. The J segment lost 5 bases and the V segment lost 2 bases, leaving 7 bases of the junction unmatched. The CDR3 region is CATSDSRQGWETQYF. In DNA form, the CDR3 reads TGTGCCACCAGTGATTCCAGACAGGGCTGGGAGACCCAGTACTTC.

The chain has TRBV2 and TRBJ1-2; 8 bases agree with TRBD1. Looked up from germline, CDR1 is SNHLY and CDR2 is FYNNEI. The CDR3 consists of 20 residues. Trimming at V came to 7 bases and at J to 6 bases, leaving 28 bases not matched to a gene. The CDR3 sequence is CASNRGRTGLAASEFNGYTF. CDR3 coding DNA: TGTGCCAGCAACCGCGGTAGGACAGGGCTGGCTGCTTCGGAGTTCAATGGCTACACCTTC.

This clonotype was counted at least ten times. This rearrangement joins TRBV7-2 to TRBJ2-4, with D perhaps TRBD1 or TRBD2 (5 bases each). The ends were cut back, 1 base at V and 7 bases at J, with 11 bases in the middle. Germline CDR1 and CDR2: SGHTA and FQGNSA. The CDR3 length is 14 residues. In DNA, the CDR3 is TGTGCCAGCAGCTTAGGGGGGATAGATAACATTCAGTACTTC. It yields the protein CASSLGGIDNIQYF.

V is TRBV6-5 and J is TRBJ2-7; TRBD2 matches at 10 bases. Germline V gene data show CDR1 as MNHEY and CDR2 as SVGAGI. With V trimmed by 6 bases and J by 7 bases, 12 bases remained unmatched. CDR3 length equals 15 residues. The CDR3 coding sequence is TGTGCCAGCAGAACGTTCAGCGGGAGGGCCTGGGAGCAGTACTTC. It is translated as CASRTFSGRAWEQYF.

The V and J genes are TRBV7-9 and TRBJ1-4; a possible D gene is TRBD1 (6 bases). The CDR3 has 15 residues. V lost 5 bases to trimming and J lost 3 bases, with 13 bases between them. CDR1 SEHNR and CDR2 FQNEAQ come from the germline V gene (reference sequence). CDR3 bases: TGTGCCAGCAGCCGACCGACAGGCCCTAATGAAAAACTGTTTTTT. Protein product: CASSRPTGPNEKLFF.

The CDR3 loop is CSAAGSTRVQETQFF. CDR3 nucleotides: TGCAGTGCTGCCGGGTCTACCCGGGTTCAAGAGACCCAGTTCTTC. The chain employs TRBV20-1 and TRBJ2-5; D unresolved. The DNA end lines up better with TRBJ2-1; the J call may be wrong. CDR3 length: 15 amino acids. Germline V lookup: CDR1 DFQATT, CDR2 SNEGSKA (reference sequence).

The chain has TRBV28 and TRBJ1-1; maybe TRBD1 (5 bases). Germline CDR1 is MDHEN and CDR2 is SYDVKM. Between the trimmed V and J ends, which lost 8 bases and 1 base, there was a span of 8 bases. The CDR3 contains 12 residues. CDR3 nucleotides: TGTGCCAGCTTTCAGGGGAACACTGAAGCTTTCTTT. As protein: CASFQGNTEAFF.

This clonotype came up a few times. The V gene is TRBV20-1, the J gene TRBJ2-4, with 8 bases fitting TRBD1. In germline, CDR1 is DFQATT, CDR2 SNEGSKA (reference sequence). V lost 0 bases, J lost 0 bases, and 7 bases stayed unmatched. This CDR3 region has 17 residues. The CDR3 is CSARDGTGVLAKNIQYF. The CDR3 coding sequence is TGCAGTGCTAGAGATGGGACAGGAGTACTAGCCAAAAACATTCAGTACTTC.

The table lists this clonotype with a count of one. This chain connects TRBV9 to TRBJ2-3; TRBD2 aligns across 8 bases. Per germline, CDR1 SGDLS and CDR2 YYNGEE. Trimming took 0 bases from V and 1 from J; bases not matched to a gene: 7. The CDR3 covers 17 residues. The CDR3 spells CASSVGASGLGTDTQYF. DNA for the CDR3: TGTGCCAGCAGCGTAGGGGCTAGCGGGTTGGGCACAGATACGCAGTATTTT.

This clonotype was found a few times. DNA for the CDR3: TGTGCCAGCACCCCCGTCGTCGGGACCCAGAGAGGTGGGGCCAACGTCCTGACTTTC. Translated, it gives CASTPVVGTQRGGANVLTF. This chain uses TRBV28 with TRBJ2-6; D is tentatively TRBD1 or TRBD2 (5 bases each). Trimming took 7 bases from V and 3 from J, leaving 25 bases between them. Germline values: CDR1 MDHEN, CDR2 SYDVKM. There are 19 residues in the CDR3.

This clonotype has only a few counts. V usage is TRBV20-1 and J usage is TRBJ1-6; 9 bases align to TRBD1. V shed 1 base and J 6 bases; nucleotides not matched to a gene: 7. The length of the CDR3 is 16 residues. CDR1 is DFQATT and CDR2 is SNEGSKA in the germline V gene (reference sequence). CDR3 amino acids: CSARGGTGFFNSPLHF. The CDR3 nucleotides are TGCAGTGCTAGAGGGGGGACAGGGTTTTTTAATTCACCCCTCCACTTT.